The sequence of this TCR beta chain was determined in a study of T cell responses to AZD1222 COVID-19 vaccine. To note about this clone: Its antigen remains unidentified.

Findings of the study overall: Sampling captured repertoires only after the peak T cell response. Within unmutated variant regions lay the reported targets of nearly half of spike-specific TCRs. A mostly white British donor set with more females was recruited, and clonal diversity was possibly underestimated.

The method was immunoSEQ multiplex PCR; TCRdb's version includes in-frame clones alone and lacks a portion of them. Among about 120,000 clones listed, about 93% were seen once. Trimming removed 3 bases from V and 2 bases from J, with 11 bases in between. The germline V gene encodes CDR1 SEHNR and CDR2 FQNEAQ (reference sequence). The CDR3 has 14 residues. The sequences come from peripheral blood, collected 28 days after the second dose of the MenACWY control vaccine. The V gene is TRBV7-9, the J gene TRBJ2-7; unclear D gene. The receptor was derived from an adult who received the MenACWY meningococcal vaccine as a control. The CDR3 DNA is TGTGCCAGCAGCTTGGAGCTTCATCCCTACGAGCAGTACTTC. Its translation: CASSLELHPYEQYF.